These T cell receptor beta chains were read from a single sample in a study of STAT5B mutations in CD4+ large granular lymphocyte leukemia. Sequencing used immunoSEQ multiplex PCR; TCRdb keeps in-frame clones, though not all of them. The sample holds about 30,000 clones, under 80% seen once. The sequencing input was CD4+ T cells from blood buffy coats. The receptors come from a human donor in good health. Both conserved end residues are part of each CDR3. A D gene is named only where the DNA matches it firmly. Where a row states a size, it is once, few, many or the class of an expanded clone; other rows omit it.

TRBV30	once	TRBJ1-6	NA	TGTGTGTCGTGGGGGGGATCCTATAATTCACCCCTCCACTTT	CVSWGGSYNSPLHF
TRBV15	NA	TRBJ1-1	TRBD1	TGTGCCACCGGGACAGCCAGGAACACTGAAGCTTTCTTT	CATGTARNTEAFF
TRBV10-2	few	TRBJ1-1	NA	TGCGCCAGCAGTGAAAGGAGTAGGGGGAACACTGAAGCTTTCTTT	CASSERSRGNTEAFF
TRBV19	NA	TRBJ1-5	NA	TGTGCCAGTAGTATGAGAGACCTCAATCAGCCCCAGCATTTT	CASSMRDLNQPQHF
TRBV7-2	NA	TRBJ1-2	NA	TGTGCCAGCACTTTGGGGGGCGCAAGAGGCTACACCTTC	CASTLGGARGYTF
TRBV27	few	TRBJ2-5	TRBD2	TGTGCCAGCAGGTCTCTAGCGGAAGAGACCCAGTACTTC	CASRSLAEETQYF
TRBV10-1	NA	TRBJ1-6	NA	TGCGCCAGCAGTGCAGGGGATAATTCACCCCTCCACTTT	CASSAGDNSPLHF
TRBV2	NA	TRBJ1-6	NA	TGTGCCAGCAGAAGGGAAGGGTTCGGTAATTCACCCCTCCACTTT	CASRREGFGNSPLHF
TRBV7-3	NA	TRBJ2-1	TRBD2	TGTGCCAGCAGCCCACTAGCGGGAGGTGGCAATGAGCAGTTCTTC	CASSPLAGGGNEQFF
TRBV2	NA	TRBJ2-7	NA	TGTGCCAGCAGGGAGGGGCAGGTTGAGCAGTACTTC	CASREGQVEQYF
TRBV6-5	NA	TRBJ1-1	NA	TGTGCCAGCAGTTACTCGGGCGGGATCCTCGCTGAAGCTTTCTTT	CASSYSGGILAEAFF
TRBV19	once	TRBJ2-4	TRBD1	TGTGCCAGTAGTGTTCCGGACAGGGGATTAGCCAAAAACATTCAGTACTTC	CASSVPDRGLAKNIQYF
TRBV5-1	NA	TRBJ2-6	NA	TGCGCCAGCAGCGGAGGCGGGGCCAACGTCCTGACTTTC	CASSGGGANVLTF
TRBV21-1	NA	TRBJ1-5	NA	TGTGCCAGCAGCAAGACAGGGGTCCAGCCCCAGCATTTT	CASSKTGVQPQHF
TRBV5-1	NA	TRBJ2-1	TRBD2	TGCGCCAGCAGCTCGAACGGGCTAGCGGGTACCTCCTACAATGAGCAGTTCTTC	CASSSNGLAGTSYNEQFF
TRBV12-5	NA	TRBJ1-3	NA	TGTGCTAGTGGTTTGTCCTCTCCCCAGGTATACTCTGGAAACACCATATATTTT	CASGLSSPQVYSGNTIYF
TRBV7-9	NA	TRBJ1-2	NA	TGTGCCAGCAGCTTAAGGTGGGGAAATTATAACTATGGCTACACCTTC	CASSLRWGNYNYGYTF
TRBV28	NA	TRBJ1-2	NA	TGTGCCAGCAGCTCGGGAGGGCTCTATGGCTACACCTTC	CASSSGGLYGYTF
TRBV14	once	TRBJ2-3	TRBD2	TGTGCCAGCAGCCAACCGCGACTAGCGGGGTTGACAGATACGCAGTATTTT	CASSQPRLAGLTDTQYF
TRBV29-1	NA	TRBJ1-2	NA	TGCAGCGCCCCCTCCGGGACTGGCTACACCTTC	CSAPSGTGYTF
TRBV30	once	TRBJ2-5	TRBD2	TGTGCCTGGGCCGACCCGGGGAAGCGGGGGCAAGAGACCCAGTACTTC	CAWADPGKRGQETQYF
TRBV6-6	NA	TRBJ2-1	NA	TGTGCCAGCAGTTACTCGATACCTAATGAGCAGTTCTTC	CASSYSIPNEQFF
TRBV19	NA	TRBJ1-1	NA	TGTGCCAGTAGTATTGGCAGGGTGACTGAAGCTTTCTTT	CASSIGRVTEAFF
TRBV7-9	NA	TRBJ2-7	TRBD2	TGTGCCAGCAGCTTAGAGGGACTAGCGGGGGGCTCGAAGCAGTACTTC	CASSLEGLAGGSKQYF
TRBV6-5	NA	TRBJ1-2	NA	TGTGCCAGCAGTAACGGGGGAAGAGGGGGCTACACCTTC	CASSNGGRGGYTF
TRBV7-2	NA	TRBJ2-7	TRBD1	TGTGCCAGCAGCTTACACCCGGGACAGGGCTTTGACGAGCAGTACTTC	CASSLHPGQGFDEQYF
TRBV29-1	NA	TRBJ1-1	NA	TGCAGCGTTGACCTCTCCGGGACATCGGGGAACACTGAAGCTTTCTTT	CSVDLSGTSGNTEAFF
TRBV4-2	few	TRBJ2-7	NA	TGTGCCAGCAGCCAAGATTTGGTCACCCTCCCCGAGCAGTACTTC	CASSQDLVTLPEQYF
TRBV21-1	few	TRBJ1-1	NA	TGTGCTTCTAGTGGGAACACTGAAGCTTTCTTT	CASSGNTEAFF
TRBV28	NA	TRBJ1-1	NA	TGTGCCAGCAGTTTCAACAGGGAAACCCCTGAAGCTTTCTTT	CASSFNRETPEAFF
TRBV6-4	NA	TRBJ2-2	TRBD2	TGTGCCAGCAGCAGGACTAGCGGGAGCGCCGGGGAGCTGTTTTTT	CASSRTSGSAGELFF
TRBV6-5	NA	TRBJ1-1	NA	TGTGCCAGCAGCCCGAAGCCAACTGAAGCTTTCTTT	CASSPKPTEAFF
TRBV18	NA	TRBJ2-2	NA	TGTGCCAGCTCACCCCGACAGAACACCGGGGAGCTGTTTTTT	CASSPRQNTGELFF
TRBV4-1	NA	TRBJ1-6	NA	TGCGCCAGCAGCCAAGATCAGGGGCTAAGGAATTCACCCCTCCACTTT	CASSQDQGLRNSPLHF
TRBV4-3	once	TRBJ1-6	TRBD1	TGCGCCAGCAGCCCTGGACAGGGAGGAGGATCACCCCTCCACTTT	CASSPGQGGGSPLHF
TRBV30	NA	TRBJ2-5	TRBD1	TGTGCCTGGCGGACAGGGGGAACCCAGTACTTC	CAWRTGGTQYF
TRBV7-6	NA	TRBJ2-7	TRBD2	TGTGCCAGCAGCTTATCGAACGGGGGGGAGTACGAGCAGTACTTC	CASSLSNGGEYEQYF
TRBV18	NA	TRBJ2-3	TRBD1	TGTGCCAGCTCCAGGGGACAGTCTAGCACAGATACGCAGTATTTT	CASSRGQSSTDTQYF
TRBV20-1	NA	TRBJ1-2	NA	TGCAGTGCTAGAGTCCCTGATGGCTACACCTTC	CSARVPDGYTF
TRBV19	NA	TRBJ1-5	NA	TGTGCCAGCCCATTAAGAGGGACAAGCCAGCCCCAGCATTTT	CASPLRGTSQPQHF
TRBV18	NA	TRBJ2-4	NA	TGTGCCAGCTCACCTACACTAGCCAAAAACATTCAGTACTTC	CASSPTLAKNIQYF
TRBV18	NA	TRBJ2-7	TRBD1	TGTGCCAGCTCACCACTTCCCGACAGGGGGCCCGAGCAGTACTTC	CASSPLPDRGPEQYF
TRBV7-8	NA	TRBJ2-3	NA	TGTGCCAGCAGCTTAGCCCGGACCACAGATACGCAGTATTTT	CASSLARTTDTQYF
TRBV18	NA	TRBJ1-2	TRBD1	TGTGCCAGCTCACCCCTACAGGGGGCTGACTATGGCTACACCTTC	CASSPLQGADYGYTF
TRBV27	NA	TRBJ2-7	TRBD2	TGTGCCAGCAGTTTCCCTAACAGGGGCCCTAGTAGCGGGGGGGCCCGGTACGAGCAGTACTTC	CASSFPNRGPSSGGARYEQYF
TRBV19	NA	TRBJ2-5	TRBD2	TGTGCCAGTAGTATAGGACTAGCGGGGGGCCAAGAGACCCAGTACTTC	CASSIGLAGGQETQYF
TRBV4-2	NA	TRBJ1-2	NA	TGTGCCAGCAGCCAAGATACCCTGGCTTCTGTTTATGGCTACACCTTC	CASSQDTLASVYGYTF
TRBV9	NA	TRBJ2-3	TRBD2	TGTGCCAGCAGCGTAGAGGCGGGGGGACTCACAGATACGCAGTATTTT	CASSVEAGGLTDTQYF